This T cell receptor beta chain was profiled in a study of tumor and adjacent non-tumor tissue in lung cancer. The study, taken as a whole, reports: Significantly higher TCR diversity was found in tumor than normal lung.

This sample's RNA came from whole unsorted tissue. More than 3 cm separated this lung sample from the edge of the tumor. Newly diagnosed lung cancer patients had thoracic surgery in China, August–late 2014, without prior chemotherapy. A remark on this clonotype: What it recognizes is unknown.

Looked up from germline, CDR1 is DFQATT and CDR2 is SNEGSKA (reference sequence). The CDR3 covers 14 residues. V was shortened by 5 bases and J by 7 bases, with 20 bases between the two germline ends. Three rounds of nested PCR, following a modified ARM-PCR protocol, produced the TCRbeta library. Each CDR3 protein is one row after TCRdb ran MiXCR on the multiplex PCR reads. This table holds tens of thousands of distinct CDR3 sequences, approximately 71% found once. This TCR was recovered from a woman aged 45 to 65 with non-small cell lung cancer. The specimen sequenced was distant non-tumor lung tissue. The chain combines TRBV20-1 with TRBJ1-1; possibly TRBD1 for D (5 bases). CDR3 in amino acids: CSAETPGRSVEAFF. For the CDR3, the DNA is TGCAGTGCTGAAACCCCAGGGCGAAGTGTTGAAGCTTTCTTT.